The T cell receptor beta chain described here comes from a study of T-cell reconstitution after alpha-beta-depleted transplantation in children (dated by TCRdb to the mid-2010s). Context from the whole study: T-cell immune reconstitution after TCRalphabeta/CD19-depleted allogeneic hematopoietic cell transplantation in children was quantitatively tracked in the study by means of TCR repertoire profiling.

Receptor libraries were prepared by PCR. The reads were generated on an Illumina HiSeq 2500. To normalize quantification of the TCRbeta repertoire, the TCR libraries were built with molecular barcoding that relied on unique molecular identifiers. TCRdb reprocessed the public reads (quality trimming at Q25 with fastp, clone calling with MiXCR) and kept in-frame beta chains. Identical CDR3 proteins give one entry, which carries the most common genes and DNA. In this sample the table shows tens of thousands of distinct CDR3 sequences, 40% to 55% of which occur a single time. The leading ten clones occupy 98% of the sample. Study-wide conclusions, independent of this receptor: About two months after transplant, the apparently early recovery of alphabetaT-cell counts reportedly depended on just several hundred clones that had expanded rapidly and came from non-depleted graft cells. The high TCRbeta diversity at day 60 in some patients was ascribed to recipient T cells and intrathymic progenitors that had survived conditioning. The frequencies of hyperexpanded clones fell over the following months, and after one year, T-cell counts and TCRbeta diversity were mostly attributed to newly produced T cells.

This clonotype occurred a few times. Which antigen it targets is not known. Per-base qualities were not stored, and no clone one base away is much larger. The sample's treatment or condition label, in plain terms: allogeneic hematopoietic cell transplantation with graft depleted of TCRalphabeta T cells and CD19 B cells. The transplant recipients were children given TCRalphabeta/CD19-depleted allogeneic hematopoietic cell grafts. The CDR3, cysteine through phenylalanine, is 15 amino acids long. The DNA shown is the 45-base CDR3, in frame from base 1. The germline V and J ends show losses of 3 bases and 2 bases respectively, and no gene match explains 5 bases of the junction.

The receptor's source is a male patient younger than 18 who had a stem cell transplant for acute lymphoblastic leukemia, so the T cells may come from the graft donor. The source was PBMCs, mostly from graft donor cells, collected 360 days after TCRalphabeta/CD19-depleted stem cell transplant. This sequence uses TRBV12-3 or TRBV12-4 and TRBJ2-7; TRBD1 fits 9 bases in the junction. DNA sequence: TGTGCCAGCAGTTTGGAGGGGACAGGGCCCTACGAGCAGTACTTC. It is translated as CASSLEGTGPYEQYF.